These 25 T cell receptor beta chains were all obtained from the same sample, sequenced in a study of blood T cell repertoires in COVID-19. TCRdb's table, derived via immunoSEQ multiplex PCR, lists solely in-frame clones and lacks some. The data show 190,000 or so clones, with around 90% seen just once and over 0.95% held by the top ten. Sequences were obtained from PBMCs or T cells enriched from blood (not recorded which). These receptors were taken from a young man who had recovered from COVID-19.

J is TRBJ2-5 and V is TRBV6-2 or TRBV6-3; possibly TRBD2 for D (5 bases). The germline V and J ends were trimmed by 2 bases and 5 bases, with 15 bases remaining between them. Per germline, CDR1 MNHEY and CDR2 SVGEGT. CDR3 length equals 15 residues. The CDR3 here is CASSYPSAGEETQYF. CDR3 nucleotides: TGTGCCAGCAGTTACCCCTCCGCGGGTGAGGAGACCCAGTACTTC.

The chain joins TRBV10-1 to TRBJ2-6; 9 bases align to TRBD1. Looked up from germline, CDR1 is WNHNN and CDR2 is SYGVQD (reference sequence). The J segment lost 2 bases and the V segment lost 3 bases, leaving 5 bases of the junction unmatched. CDR3 length: 17 amino acids. CDR3 bases: TGCGCCAGCAGTGAACAGGGGGCTCCGCCTGGGGCCAACGTCCTGACTTTC. Amino acids: CASSEQGAPPGANVLTF.

This chain links TRBV19 with TRBJ1-5; D gene ambiguous. Trimming cost V 7 bases and J 4 bases, with 11 bases left between them. This CDR3 contains 13 residues. Germline values: CDR1 LNHDA, CDR2 SQIVND (reference sequence). This CDR3 is CASTSLRNQPQHF. The CDR3 DNA reads TGTGCCAGTACCTCTTTACGGAATCAGCCCCAGCATTTT.

This clone was counted a single time. The chain combines TRBV6-5 with TRBJ2-7, with 7 bases identical to TRBD2. The V segment lost 2 bases and the J segment 2 bases; nucleotides outside the gene matches: 6. In germline, CDR1 is MNHEY, CDR2 SVGAGI. The CDR3 length is 15 residues. The CDR3, as DNA: TGTGCCAGCAGTTACGCCTCAGCGGGGCCCTACGAGCAGTACTTC. Translation gives CASSYASAGPYEQYF.

The chain is built from TRBV6-5 and TRBJ2-7, with D maybe TRBD2 (5 bases). Germline V CDR1 and CDR2: MNHEY, SVGAGI. V lost 5 bases and J 1 base, leaving 9 bases between the germline ends. The CDR3 consists of 13 residues. The CDR3 DNA is TGTGCCAGCAGTCCGAGGGTATCCTACGAGCAGTACTTC. It yields the protein CASSPRVSYEQYF.

As DNA, the CDR3 is TGTGCCAGTAGTAGGACTAGCCCCTACAATGAGCAGTTCTTC. Residues: CASSRTSPYNEQFF. The chain links TRBV19 to TRBJ2-1; the match to TRBD2 covers 8 bases. Germline V gene lookup returns CDR1 LNHDA and CDR2 SQIVND (reference sequence). The length of the CDR3 is 14 residues. The V gene end was trimmed by 4 bases and the J gene end by 2 bases; junction bases not matched to a gene: 1. Variable domain in full (rest from reference TRBV19 and TRBJ2-1): DGGITQSPKYLFRKEGQNVTLSCEQNLNHDAMYWYRQDPGQGLRLIYYSQIVNDFQKGDIAEGYSVSREKKESFPLTVTSAQKNPTAFYLCASSRTSPYNEQFFGPGTRLTVL.

CDR3 amino acids: CASSIATGSSNQPQHF. CDR3 DNA: TGTGCCAGCAGTATCGCTACAGGGTCGAGCAATCAGCCCCAGCATTTT. This chain uses TRBV6-2 or TRBV6-3 with TRBJ1-5; the D gene is possibly TRBD1 (6 bases). Trimming took 5 bases from V and 1 from J, leaving 15 bases between them. Germline CDR1 reads MNHEY; CDR2 reads SVGEGT. The CDR3 is 16 residues long.

The V gene is TRBV5-1, the J gene TRBJ2-5; the match to TRBD2 covers 7 bases. The V gene's germline CDR1 is SGHRS and CDR2 YFSETQ. V trimming: 6 bases; J trimming: 5 bases; junction bases outside the gene matches: 13. This CDR3 is 15 amino acids long. The CDR3 bases are TGCGCCAGCACTCCCAGGGTCGGGGAGGGGGAGACCCAGTACTTC. It codes for CASTPRVGEGETQYF.

The rearrangement uses TRBV30 and TRBJ2-3, with 9 bases matching TRBD1. The germline V gene encodes CDR1 GTSNPN and CDR2 SVGIG (reference sequence). J gave up 2 bases and V 5 bases, and 2 bases lay outside the gene matches. CDR3 length: 13 amino acids. The chain's CDR3 is CAWRTGATDTQYF. For the CDR3, the DNA is TGTGCCTGGCGGACAGGGGCCACAGATACGCAGTATTTT.

The rearrangement joins TRBV30 to TRBJ1-6, with D tentatively TRBD1 (6 bases). The germline gives CDR1 GTSNPN, CDR2 SVGIG (reference sequence). V was clipped by 7 bases and J by 10 bases, with 20 bases between them. CDR3 size: 14 residues. Here the CDR3 DNA reads TGTGCCTTATACAGGGCCTCAGGAGTCTCACCCCTCCACTTT. This sequence encodes CALYRASGVSPLHF.

The gene calls are TRBV19 and TRBJ2-3; 10 positions match TRBD1. The trim removed 3 bases at V and 1 base at J, leaving 4 bases unmatched. Germline V gene lookup returns CDR1 LNHDA and CDR2 SQIVND (reference sequence). The CDR3 loop spans 16 amino acids. The CDR3 DNA reads as TGTGCCAGTAGTATTGAGGACAGGGGGGGCACAGATACGCAGTATTTT. This codes for CASSIEDRGGTDTQYF.

The chain employs TRBV4-1 and TRBJ2-7, with a weak D call TRBD2 (5 bases). Trimming took off 3 bases at V and 5 bases at J, with 14 bases between the two ends. The germline CDR1 and CDR2 sequences are MGHRA and YSYEKL. This CDR3 has 14 amino acids. As DNA, the CDR3 is TGCGCCAGCAGCCAGGACTCACTCCGACACGAGCAGTACTTC. Encoded protein: CASSQDSLRHEQYF.

This chain uses TRBV18 with TRBJ1-2; perhaps TRBD1 as D (6 bases). The CDR3 runs to 16 residues. Looked up from germline, CDR1 is KGHSH and CDR2 is LQKENI. Trimming removed 0 bases at V and 7 bases at J, with 18 bases between. The CDR3 DNA reads as TGTGCCAGCTCACCACCACTGGGGGCGTCTTATGTTGGCTACACCTTC. Translating it yields CASSPPLGASYVGYTF.

The genes are TRBV2 and TRBJ2-2; D might be TRBD2 (5 bases). The CDR3 extends over 21 amino acids. The germline gives CDR1 SNHLY, CDR2 FYNNEI. Trimming removed 2 bases from V and 2 bases from J, with 27 bases in between. CDR3 nucleotide sequence: TGTGCCAGCAGTGAAATCCTCACACGGGGTGCGAGCACTGGAAACACCGGGGAGCTGTTTTTT. This translates into CASSEILTRGASTGNTGELFF.

The chain is built from TRBV4-3 and TRBJ2-2, with 8 bases fitting TRBD2. The CDR3 has 15 residues. The germline V gene encodes CDR1 LGHNA and CDR2 YSLEER. With 6 bases clipped from V and 5 bases from J, the junction kept 8 bases outside the gene matches. The CDR3 loop is CASSTSGGWTGELFF. The DNA of the CDR3 is TGCGCCAGCAGTACTAGCGGAGGTTGGACCGGGGAGCTGTTTTTT.

CDR3 DNA sequence: TGCGCCAGCGTACAGGGAAGCAATCAGCCCCAGCATTTT. Protein product: CASVQGSNQPQHF. This sequence joins TRBV5-1 and TRBJ1-5; D is perhaps TRBD1 (6 bases). Looked up from germline, CDR1 is SGHRS and CDR2 is YFSETQ. The CDR3 consists of 13 residues. Trimming stripped 7 bases from V and 1 base from J, with 9 bases between.

V and J are TRBV30 and TRBJ2-1, with D possibly TRBD2 on 5 matching bases. Germline assignment: CDR1 GTSNPN and CDR2 SVGIG (reference sequence). The CDR3 has 14 amino acids. Trimming removed 7 bases from V and 0 bases from J, with 13 bases in between. CDR3 in DNA: TGTGCCTATGGCCCAGCGGCCTCCTACAATGAGCAGTTCTTC. It encodes CAYGPAASYNEQFF. The full variable domain, rest sourced from reference TRBV30 and TRBJ2-1, is SQTIHQWPATLVQPVGSPLSLECTVEGTSNPNLYWYRQAAGRGLQLLFYSVGIGQISSEVPQNLSASRPQDRQFILSSKKLLLSDSGFYLCAYGPAASYNEQFFGPGTRLTVL.

V usage is TRBV3-1 (or the pseudogene TRBV3-2) and J usage is TRBJ1-1; maybe TRBD1 (6 bases). Trimming took off 4 bases at V and 0 bases at J, with 9 bases between the two ends. This CDR3 comprises 14 residues. CDR1 is LGHDT and CDR2 is YNNKEL in the germline V gene (reference sequence). This chain's CDR3 is CASSPRDMNTEAFF. Written as DNA, the CDR3 is TGTGCCAGCAGCCCCCGGGACATGAACACTGAAGCTTTCTTT.

V and J are TRBV19 and TRBJ2-7; 7 bases match TRBD2. This CDR3 spans 15 amino acids. Germline V gives CDR1 LNHDA, CDR2 SQIVND (reference sequence). Germline trimming cut 3 bases from V and 3 bases from J; bases unmatched to any gene: 8. CDR3 DNA sequence: TGTGCCAGTAGTATCTCCCCGGGGGACTACTACGAGCAGTACTTC. It is translated as CASSISPGDYYEQYF.

The chain carries TRBV29-1 and TRBJ2-3; 7 bases agree with TRBD1. Germline V gene sequence: CDR1 SQVTM, CDR2 ANQGSEA. The CDR3 contains 17 residues. The junction had 15 bases not matched to a gene; V was cut back by 3 bases and J by 3 bases. CDR3 region: CSVDARTGRIGTDTQYF. The CDR3 region has the DNA TGCAGCGTTGACGCCAGGACAGGAAGAATTGGGACAGATACGCAGTATTTT.

The chain combines TRBV27 with TRBJ2-3, with 13 bases identical to TRBD2. Germline V CDR1 and CDR2: MNHEY, SMNVEV (reference sequence). Trimming removed 4 bases from V and 1 base from J; junction bases left unmatched: 11. The length of the CDR3 is 19 residues. The CDR3 region is CASSYKRLAGGGGTDTQYF. The CDR3 DNA is TGTGCCAGCAGTTACAAAAGACTAGCGGGAGGAGGGGGCACAGATACGCAGTATTTT.

The gene calls are TRBV19 and TRBJ1-5; 10 bases are a match to TRBD1. Germline trimming cut 6 bases from V and 12 bases from J; bases unmatched to any gene: 8. Germline V gene sequence: CDR1 LNHDA, CDR2 SQIVND (reference sequence). CDR3 length: 13 amino acids. CDR3: CASSLGTGVIQHF. The CDR3 region has the DNA TGTGCCAGTAGCCTCGGGACAGGGGTTATCCAGCATTTT.

The chain uses TRBV4-1 and TRBJ1-6; D remains ambiguous. Germline CDR1 and CDR2: MGHRA and YSYEKL. V was pared by 4 bases and J by 6 bases, with 10 bases between. The CDR3 spans 14 residues. In DNA form, the CDR3 reads TGCGCCAGCAGCCCTCGACTGGTTAATTCACCCCTCCACTTT. Protein: CASSPRLVNSPLHF.

This clone was picked up one time. The chain links TRBV6-5 to TRBJ1-1; D possibly corresponds to TRBD1 (6 bases). This CDR3 region has 15 residues. Trimming cost V 2 bases and J 4 bases, with 14 bases left between them. The germline gives CDR1 MNHEY, CDR2 SVGAGI. CDR3 protein: CASSYGGRGGTEAFF. The CDR3 DNA is TGTGCCAGCAGTTACGGGGGCAGGGGTGGCACTGAAGCTTTCTTT.

The chain has TRBV19 and TRBJ2-3; 8 bases are shared with TRBD1. The germline gives CDR1 LNHDA, CDR2 SQIVND (reference sequence). The CDR3 runs 16 residues. J gave up 2 bases and V 1 base, and 5 bases lay outside the gene matches. The CDR3 DNA sequence: TGTGCCAGTAGTATAGCAGGGGACAGGAACACAGATACGCAGTATTTT. Encoded protein: CASSIAGDRNTDTQYF.